A single sample is the source of the 19 T cell receptor beta chains below, sequenced in a study of T cells after yellow fever vaccination. A single record per CDR3 protein comes from TCRdb applying MiXCR to the 5' RACE reads. Seen here are around 70,000 distinct CDR3 sequences, roughly 6.9% observed once, and the top ten hold about a third. The specimen was CD8+ T cells sorted from PBMCs, collected 4 to 5 days after the first yellow fever vaccination. Receptors were obtained from a man younger than 35 who received the YFV17D yellow fever vaccine.

This clonotype has a count of ten or more. V gene TRBV7-3 combines with J gene TRBJ2-5; possibly TRBD2 for D (5 bases). CDR1 and CDR2 (germline): SGHTA, FQGTGA. The CDR3 length is 14 residues. The V gene lost 5 bases and the J gene lost 5 bases, with 15 bases spanning the gap. CDR3 loop: CASSTTSFDETQYF. The CDR3 DNA sequence: TGTGCCAGCAGCACAACTAGTTTTGATGAGACCCAGTACTTC.

This clonotype was detected ten times or more. The chain links TRBV12-3 or TRBV12-4 to TRBJ2-1, with D perhaps TRBD2 (5 bases). The CDR3 has 14 residues. The V gene lost 8 bases and the J gene lost 9 bases, with 20 bases spanning the gap. The CDR3 here is CASRGRGFFSEQFF. DNA for the CDR3: TGTGCCAGCCGGGGTCGAGGGTTTTTTAGTGAGCAGTTCTTC.

The genes are TRBV10-3 and TRBJ2-7; D is possibly TRBD1 or TRBD2 (5 bases each). This CDR3 is built from 13 residues. CDR1 and CDR2 from the germline V gene are ENHRY and SYGVKD. V lost 10 bases, J lost 3 bases, and 16 bases lay in between. CDR3 sequence: CATRDSGVYEQYV. The CDR3 DNA is TGTGCCACCCGTGACAGCGGCGTCTACGAGCAGTACGTC.

This clonotype was detected ten times or more. The V and J genes are TRBV27 and TRBJ2-3; 7 nucleotides agree with TRBD1. The CDR3 length is 18 residues. CDR1 is MNHEY and CDR2 is SMNVEV in the germline V gene (reference sequence). The V and J ends lost 5 bases and 6 bases, in that order; junction bases with no gene match: 20. The CDR3 reads CASSPNHPTRGLADTQYF. The CDR3 DNA follows: TGTGCCAGCAGTCCCAACCACCCCACCAGGGGGTTGGCGGATACGCAGTATTTT.

V gene TRBV5-1 combines with J gene TRBJ2-3, with D perhaps matching TRBD1 (5 bases). V dropped 0 bases and J dropped 5 bases, with 10 bases sitting between them. The CDR3 consists of 14 residues. Germline V gene lookup returns CDR1 SGHRS and CDR2 YFSETQ. CDR3 protein: CASSLVEGVDTQYF. In DNA form, the CDR3 reads TGCGCCAGCAGCTTGGTTGAAGGGGTAGATACGCAGTATTTT.

In this sample, this clonotype turned up many times. J is TRBJ1-4 and V is TRBV5-1, with 9 bases that match TRBD1. This CDR3 spans 16 amino acids. V dropped 4 bases and J dropped 1; count of bases not matched to a gene: 5. Looked up from germline, CDR1 is SGHRS and CDR2 is YFSETQ. The CDR3 spells CASSATGGGTNEKLFF. The DNA of the CDR3 is TGCGCCAGCAGCGCCACAGGGGGCGGAACTAATGAAAAACTGTTTTTT.

Many counts were recorded for this clonotype. CDR3 sequence: CASSLDLAKNIQYF. DNA for the CDR3: TGTGCCAGCAGCTTAGATTTAGCCAAAAACATTCAGTACTTC. V and J are TRBV7-8 and TRBJ2-4; D unclear. Germline V lookup: CDR1 SGHVS, CDR2 FQNEAQ. The V and J ends lost 1 base and 0 bases respectively, with 4 bases between them. The CDR3 runs to 14 residues.

A note on this clonotype: With a much larger clone just one base away, this may be a read error. This chain uses TRBV4-3 with TRBJ2-2, with 7 bases matching TRBD1. CDR1 and CDR2 from the germline V gene are LGHNA and YSLEER. This CDR3 spans 15 amino acids. As DNA, the CDR3 is TGCGCCAGCAGCCAAGGACAGGGATTCACCTGGGAGCTGTTTTTT. Translation gives CASSQGQGFTWELFF.

This clonotype was observed at least ten times. The chain uses TRBV6-1 and TRBJ1-1, with D possibly TRBD1 on 6 matching bases. The CDR3 runs 16 residues. Trimming stripped 6 bases from V and 1 base from J, with 18 bases between. The V gene's germline CDR1 is MNHNS and CDR2 SASEGT. CDR3 residues: CASSPRQARANTEAFF. CDR3 DNA sequence: TGTGCCAGCAGCCCTAGACAGGCCCGGGCGAACACTGAAGCTTTCTTT.

At least ten counts were recorded for this clonotype. One junction end disagrees with the germline gene, perhaps due to a read error. This chain connects TRBV7-8 to TRBJ1-5, with 11 bases identical to TRBD1. CDR1 and CDR2 (germline): SGHVS, FQNEAQ. The CDR3 totals 13 residues. CDR3 protein: CASSVESGQGAYF. The CDR3 bases are TGTGCCAGCAGCGTTGAATCTGGACAGGGGGCGTATTTT.

Ten or more counts support this clonotype. The V call is TRBV9, the J call TRBJ2-1, with a tentative D call TRBD2 (6 bases). Between the trimmed V and J ends, which lost 0 bases and 3 bases, there was a span of 16 bases. Germline CDR1 SGDLS, CDR2 YYNGEE. This CDR3 is built from 17 residues. The CDR3 bases are TGTGCCAGCAGCGTAGGGTTAGCGGATGGGATCTACAATGAGCAGTTCTTC. The encoded protein is CASSVGLADGIYNEQFF. The variable domain in full, with the rest retrieved from reference TRBV9 and TRBJ2-1, is DSGVTQTPKHLITATGQRVTLRCSPRSGDLSVYWYQQSLDQGLQFLIQYYNGEERAKGNILERFSAQQFPDLHSELNLSSLELGDSALYFCASSVGLADGIYNEQFFGPGTRLTVL.

This clonotype occurred a few times. This chain uses TRBV7-9 with TRBJ1-1, with D perhaps TRBD1 (6 bases). Germline V gene data show CDR1 as SEHNR and CDR2 as FQNEAQ (reference sequence). Trimming removed 4 bases from V and 4 bases from J, with 10 bases in between. The CDR3 spans 13 residues. This CDR3 is CASSSRGGTEAFF. CDR3 nucleotide sequence: TGTGCCAGCAGCTCACGAGGGGGCACTGAAGCTTTCTTT.

In this sample, this clonotype turned up many times. This rearrangement joins TRBV6-5 to TRBJ2-2; 8 bases line up with TRBD1. Germline V CDR1 and CDR2: MNHEY, SVGAGI. The junction had 7 bases not matched to a gene; V was cut back by 1 base and J by 6 bases. This CDR3 has 16 residues. This CDR3 is CASSYFTGGLAGELFF. CDR3 bases: TGTGCCAGCAGTTACTTCACAGGGGGGCTGGCCGGGGAGCTGTTTTTT.

This clonotype was counted between two and nine times. This chain connects TRBV28 to TRBJ1-1; D not resolved. The CDR3 sequence is 15 residues long. V shed 5 bases and J shed 5 bases, with 18 bases lying between them. Looked up from germline, CDR1 is MDHEN and CDR2 is SYDVKM. This CDR3 is CASSPRNTRRTEAFF. In DNA form, the CDR3 reads TGTGCCAGCAGTCCACGGAACACAAGACGGACTGAAGCTTTCTTT.

This chain connects TRBV4-1 to TRBJ2-3; 7 nucleotides align to TRBD1. V shed 1 base, J shed 4 bases, and the junction held 2 bases outside the gene matches. This CDR3 spans 14 amino acids. Germline V CDR1 and CDR2: MGHRA, YSYEKL. The CDR3, as DNA: TGCGCCAGCAGCCAAGTGACAGGGCCAGATACGCAGTATTTT. This codes for CASSQVTGPDTQYF.

The chain uses TRBV7-2 and TRBJ2-3, with 8 nucleotides matching TRBD2. Germline V gene data show CDR1 as SGHTA and CDR2 as FQGNSA. This CDR3 has 15 amino acids. Trimming took 5 bases from V and 6 from J; bases not matched to a gene: 10. The CDR3 loop is CASSPPPGGGDTQYF. The CDR3 DNA reads as TGTGCCAGCAGCCCCCCCCCCGGGGGGGGCGATACGCAGTATTTT.

This clonotype occurred a few times. The chain couples TRBV6-2 or TRBV6-3 to TRBJ2-3; weak D call: TRBD2 (6 bases). The germline gives CDR1 MNHEY, CDR2 SVGEGT. The CDR3 has 15 amino acids. Between the trimmed V and J ends, which lost 2 bases and 6 bases, there was a span of 15 bases. CDR3 nucleotide sequence: TGTGCCAGCAGTTACCCGATAGCCGGGGGTGATACGCAGTATTTT. Translating it yields CASSYPIAGGDTQYF.

This clonotype came up many times. The J gene is TRBJ1-1, the V gene TRBV29-1; D gene uncertain. This CDR3 has 12 amino acids. Trimming cost V 4 bases and J 0 bases, with 6 bases left between them. Germline CDR1 reads SQVTM; CDR2 reads ANQGSEA. CDR3 amino acids: CSVGSMNTEAFF. CDR3 sequence (DNA): TGCAGCGTTGGGAGCATGAACACTGAAGCTTTCTTT.

This clonotype was detected ten times or more. The J gene is TRBJ1-1, the V gene TRBV18; D gene uncertain. This CDR3 has 14 amino acids. Germline-derived CDR1 and CDR2 are KGHSH and LQKENI. Trimming left V 2 bases short and J 10 bases short, with 17 bases between. The CDR3 nucleotides read TGTGCCAGCTCACCAGAGCGAAGGGATTTTGGAGCTTTCTTT. Protein product: CASSPERRDFGAFF.